The T cell receptor beta chain under discussion was sequenced for a study of T cell responses to AZD1222 COVID-19 vaccine. Study-wide findings and caveats: No day 14 peak samples; only post-peak repertoires were characterized. Only six individuals given AZD1222 were seropositive at baseline.

Germline V lookup: CDR1 LNHNV, CDR2 YYDKDF (reference sequence). V was pared by 2 bases and J by 3 bases, with 16 bases between. This CDR3 spans 17 amino acids. To note about this clone: Its antigen is unknown.

Method: immunoSEQ multiplex PCR; TCRdb's copy keeps in-frame clones and lacks some. The sample contains approximately 300,000 clones, approximately 94% of which appear only once. The TCR originated in an adult who received the AZD1222 COVID-19 vaccine. Specimen: peripheral blood, collected 28 days after the second AZD1222 dose. V gene TRBV15 combines with J gene TRBJ2-2; possible D gene TRBD2, 5 bases. The CDR3 coding sequence is TGTGCCACCAGCAGAAGGACGGCGGGTGAATACACCGGGGAGCTGTTTTTT. It encodes CATSRRTAGEYTGELFF.